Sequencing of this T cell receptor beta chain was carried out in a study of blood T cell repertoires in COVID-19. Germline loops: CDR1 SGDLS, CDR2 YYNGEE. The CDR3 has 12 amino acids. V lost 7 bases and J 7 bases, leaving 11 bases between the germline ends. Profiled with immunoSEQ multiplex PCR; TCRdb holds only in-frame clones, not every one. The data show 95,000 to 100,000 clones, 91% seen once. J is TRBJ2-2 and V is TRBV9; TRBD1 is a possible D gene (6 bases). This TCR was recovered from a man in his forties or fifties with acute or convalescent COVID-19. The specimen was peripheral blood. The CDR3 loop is CASRQAGGELFF. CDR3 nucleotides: TGTGCCAGCCGACAGGCGGGCGGGGAGCTGTTTTTT.